The 13 T cell receptor beta chains below were found in one sample sequenced in a study of long-term antiretroviral therapy in people with HIV (dated by TCRdb to 2022 to 2024). Sequencing of the TRB variable region was done with the immunoSEQ hsTCRB v3.0 assay at survey level resolution. The immuneACCESS repertoire file appears here via TCRdb, limited to in-frame rearrangements. These files lack a portion of the clones; in checked studies, under half of the deficit traces to unresolved V genes, and the cause of the others is not known. The sample table records tens of thousands of clones; less than 85% of these occur just once. The ten most abundant clones make up roughly 7% of the sample. Sequencing was performed on unsorted PBMCs, taken 0.3 years after starting antiretroviral therapy. The receptors shown here come from a man in his forties with HIV.

This rearrangement joins TRBV28 to TRBJ1-2; TRBD1 is a possible D gene (5 bases). Trimming cost V 6 bases and J 0 bases, with 11 bases left between them. Germline CDR1 is MDHEN and CDR2 is SYDVKM. This CDR3 has 14 amino acids. DNA for the CDR3: TGTGCCAGCAGGACCCAGGGATCTAACTATGGCTACACCTTC. Amino acids: CASRTQGSNYGYTF.

J is TRBJ2-7 and V is TRBV7-9; D gene uncertain. The CDR3 length is 13 residues. Germline V lookup: CDR1 SEHNR, CDR2 FQNEAQ (reference sequence). Trimming took off 7 bases at V and 1 base at J, with 11 bases between the two ends. The CDR3 DNA follows: TGTGCCAGCACCCCTTTCGATTCCTACGAGCAGTACTTC. As protein: CASTPFDSYEQYF.

This clone came up once. The rearrangement links TRBV7-9 to TRBJ2-7; tentative D call: TRBD2 (5 bases). Germline lookup yields CDR1 SEHNR and CDR2 FQNEAQ (reference sequence). The CDR3 is 14 residues long. V lost 3 bases and J 3 bases, leaving 12 bases between the germline ends. The CDR3 DNA reads TGTGCCAGCAGCTTGGGTAAAGGGAGCTACGAGCAGTACTTC. Encoded protein: CASSLGKGSYEQYF.

This chain uses TRBV28 with TRBJ2-3, with TRBD2 matching over 11 bases. CDR1 and CDR2 (germline): MDHEN, SYDVKM. The CDR3 runs 16 residues. With V trimmed by 8 bases and J by 5 bases, 12 bases remained unmatched. As DNA, the CDR3 is TGTGCCAGCGGGACTAGCGGAAACCCAGGAGAAGATACGCAGTATTTT. Protein sequence: CASGTSGNPGEDTQYF.

This chain joins TRBV4-3 and TRBJ2-7, with 9 bases identical to TRBD1. The CDR3 totals 17 residues. Germline V lookup: CDR1 LGHNA, CDR2 YSLEER. Losses at the gene ends were 0 bases for V and 6 bases for J; bases not matched to a gene: 12. CDR3 residues: CASSQEGGYGTGIEQYF. CDR3 sequence (DNA): TGCGCCAGCAGCCAAGAAGGGGGATACGGGACAGGGATCGAGCAGTACTTC.

This clone was seen only once. The V and J genes are TRBV7-8 and TRBJ2-2, with 7 bases lining up with TRBD2. The germline V gene has CDR1 SGHVS and CDR2 FQNEAQ. The ends lost 0 bases at V and 6 bases at J; junction bases unmatched: 7. The CDR3 is made up of 16 amino acids. CDR3 in amino acids: CASSLARSGISGELFF. CDR3 nucleotides: TGTGCCAGCAGCTTAGCGCGAAGCGGGATATCCGGGGAGCTGTTTTTT.

The genes are TRBV7-2 and TRBJ2-2, with D hard to call. The germline V and J ends were trimmed by 2 bases and 1 base, with 5 bases remaining between them. The CDR3 sequence is 14 residues long. Germline CDR1 is SGHTA and CDR2 is FQGNSA. The CDR3 DNA follows: TGTGCCAGCAGCTTAAGGATGAACACCGGGGAGCTGTTTTTT. Its translation is CASSLRMNTGELFF. Full variable domain (missing parts from reference TRBV7-2 and TRBJ2-2): GAGVSQSPSNKVTEKGKDVELRCDPISGHTALYWYRQSLGQGLEFLIYFQGNSAPDKSGLPSDRFSAERTGGSVSTLTIQRTQQEDSAVYLCASSLRMNTGELFFGEGSRLTVL.

The chain employs TRBV27 and TRBJ1-5; D perhaps matches TRBD1 (5 bases). CDR1 and CDR2 (germline): MNHEY, SMNVEV (reference sequence). With 2 bases removed from V and 6 bases from J, the gap between germline ends came to 29 bases. The CDR3 totals 20 residues. The CDR3 protein is CASSLRDPVGRGSLSQPQHF. The CDR3 nucleotides read TGTGCCAGCAGTTTACGGGACCCGGTGGGCAGAGGGTCCCTCTCTCAGCCCCAGCATTTT.

The rearrangement joins TRBV7-6 to TRBJ2-7; 8 bases map to TRBD2. Germline V gene lookup returns CDR1 SGHVS and CDR2 FNYEAQ. Unmatched junction bases numbered 6, after V lost 1 base and J lost 1 base. CDR3 length: 16 residues. The CDR3 bases are TGTGCCAGCAGCTTAGGACCCAGCGGGGGATCCTACGAGCAGTACTTC. It yields the protein CASSLGPSGGSYEQYF.

This chain's CDR3 is CASTDRGRTDTQYF. Written as DNA, the CDR3 is TGTGCCAGTACCGACAGGGGGCGCACAGATACGCAGTATTTT. This chain connects TRBV19 to TRBJ2-3, with 10 bases fitting TRBD1. Germline V lookup: CDR1 LNHDA, CDR2 SQIVND (reference sequence). The CDR3 runs 14 residues. Trimming cost V 7 bases and J 1 base; bases outside gene matches: 2.

The chain combines TRBV5-8 with TRBJ2-6; a weak D match, TRBD1 (5 bases). V was shortened by 3 bases and J by 1 base, with 8 bases between the two germline ends. This CDR3 is built from 15 residues. Germline CDR1 and CDR2: SGHTS and YDEGEE. Written as DNA, the CDR3 is TGTGCCAGCAGCTCGAAGGGGTCTGGGGCCAACGTCCTGACTTTC. Protein product: CASSSKGSGANVLTF.

The V gene is TRBV5-1, the J gene TRBJ2-6; 9 bases map to TRBD1. V was clipped by 6 bases and J by 0 bases; unmatched bases: 10. The CDR3 is 18 amino acids. Germline-derived CDR1 and CDR2 are SGHRS and YFSETQ. CDR3 in amino acids: CASTTDRGLLSGANVLTF. Here the CDR3 DNA reads TGCGCCAGCACCACGGACAGGGGCCTTCTCTCTGGGGCCAACGTCCTGACTTTC.

This chain joins TRBV5-6 and TRBJ2-3, with TRBD2 as a possible D gene (5 bases). Trimming took 3 bases from V and 3 from J, leaving 14 bases between them. CDR1 is SGHDT, CDR2 YYEEEE, per germline. This CDR3 spans 15 amino acids. CDR3 nucleotides: TGTGCCAGCAGCTCCCTTATCAGAGGGACAGATACGCAGTATTTT. Protein sequence: CASSSLIRGTDTQYF.